This TCR beta chain was recorded in a study of cytomegalovirus exposure and HLA in healthy donors. Points from the study as a whole: The authors considered a cluster of highly shared sequence variants likely to be a sequencing artifact. TRBV6-2, TRBV6-3 and other indistinguishable V segments were excluded.

Points on this clone: Its antigen remains unknown.

Germline V gene lookup returns CDR1 MNHNY and CDR2 SVGAGI (reference sequence). The CDR3 consists of 12 residues. Trimming shortened V by 6 bases and J by 6 bases, and 9 bases separated the two germline ends. The primer mix had 60 Vbeta and 13 Jbeta primers. The assay was immunoSEQ multiplex PCR, and TCRdb's table has in-frame clones only and misses some. The sample lists just over 150,000 clones, approximately 80% occurring once. This sequence originates from a man over 45 in good health and CMV-seropositive. The rearrangement links TRBV6-6 to TRBJ1-5, with D maybe TRBD1 (6 bases). Sequences were obtained from PBMCs. In DNA form, the CDR3 reads TGTGCCAGCAGGGGGGGGCCTCAGCCCCAGCATTTT. Translated: CASRGGPQPQHF.